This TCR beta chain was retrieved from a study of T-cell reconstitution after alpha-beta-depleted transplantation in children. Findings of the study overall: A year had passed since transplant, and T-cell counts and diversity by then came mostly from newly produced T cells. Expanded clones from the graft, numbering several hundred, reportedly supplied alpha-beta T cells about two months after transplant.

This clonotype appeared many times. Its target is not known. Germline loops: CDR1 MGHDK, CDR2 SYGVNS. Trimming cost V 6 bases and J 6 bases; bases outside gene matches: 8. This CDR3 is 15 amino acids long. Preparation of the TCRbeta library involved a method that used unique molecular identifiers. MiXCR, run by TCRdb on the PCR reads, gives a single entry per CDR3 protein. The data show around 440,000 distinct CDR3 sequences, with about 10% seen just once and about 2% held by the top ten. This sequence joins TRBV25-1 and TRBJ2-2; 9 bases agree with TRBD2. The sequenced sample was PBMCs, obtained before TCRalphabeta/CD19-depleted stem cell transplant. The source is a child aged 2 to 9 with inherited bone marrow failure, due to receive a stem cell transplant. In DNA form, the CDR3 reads TGTGCCAGCAGCGGGGGACTAGCATCTTCCGGGGAGCTGTTTTTT. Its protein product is CASSGGLASSGELFF.